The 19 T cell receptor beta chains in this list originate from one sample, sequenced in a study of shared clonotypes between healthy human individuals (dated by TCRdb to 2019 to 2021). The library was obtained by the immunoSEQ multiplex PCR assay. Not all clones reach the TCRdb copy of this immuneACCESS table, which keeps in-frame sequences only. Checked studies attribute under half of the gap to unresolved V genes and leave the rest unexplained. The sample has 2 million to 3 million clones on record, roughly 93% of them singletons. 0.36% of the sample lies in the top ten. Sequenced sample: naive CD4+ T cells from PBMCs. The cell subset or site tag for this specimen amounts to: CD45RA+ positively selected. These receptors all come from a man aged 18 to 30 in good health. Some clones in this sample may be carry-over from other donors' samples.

The CDR3 DNA reads as TGTGCCAGCAGCTTAGGCTGGGGAAAGCAGTACTTC. Translated, it gives CASSLGWGKQYF. The rearrangement links TRBV7-2 to TRBJ2-7, with D unresolved. This CDR3 spans 12 amino acids. Looked up from germline, CDR1 is SGHTA and CDR2 is FQGNSA. Trimming took off 1 base at V and 8 bases at J, with 9 bases between the two ends.

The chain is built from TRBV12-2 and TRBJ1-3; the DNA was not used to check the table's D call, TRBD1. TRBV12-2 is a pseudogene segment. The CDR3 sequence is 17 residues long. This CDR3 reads CASRLASTGGPGNTIYF. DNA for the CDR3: TGTGCAAGTCGCTTAGCGTCGACAGGTGGGCCGGGAAACACCATATATTTT.

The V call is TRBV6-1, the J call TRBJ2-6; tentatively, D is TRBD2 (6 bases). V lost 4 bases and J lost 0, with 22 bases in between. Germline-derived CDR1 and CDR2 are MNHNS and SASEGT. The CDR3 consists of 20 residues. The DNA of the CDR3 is TGTGCCAGCAGTGGACCCCTATTCCGCGGAGGGAGCTCTGGGGCCAACGTCCTGACTTTC. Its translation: CASSGPLFRGGSSGANVLTF.

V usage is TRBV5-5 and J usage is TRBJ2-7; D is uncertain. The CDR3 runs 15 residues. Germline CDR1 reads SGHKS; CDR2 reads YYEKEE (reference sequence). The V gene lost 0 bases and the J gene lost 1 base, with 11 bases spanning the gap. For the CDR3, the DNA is TGTGCCAGCAGCTTGGGGGCGACGGAATCCTACGAGCAGTACTTC. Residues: CASSLGATESYEQYF.

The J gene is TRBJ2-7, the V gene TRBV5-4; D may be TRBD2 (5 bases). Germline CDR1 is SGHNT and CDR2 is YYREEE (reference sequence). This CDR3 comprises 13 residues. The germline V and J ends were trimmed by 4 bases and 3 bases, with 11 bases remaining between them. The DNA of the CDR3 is TGTGCCAGCAGCCCCCGAGGGAGCTACGAGCAGTACTTC. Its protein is CASSPRGSYEQYF.

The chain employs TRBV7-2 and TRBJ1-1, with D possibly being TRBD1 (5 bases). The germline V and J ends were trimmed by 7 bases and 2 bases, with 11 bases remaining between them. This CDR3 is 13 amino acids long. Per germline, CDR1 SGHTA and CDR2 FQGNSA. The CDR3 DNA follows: TGTGCCAGCACCTTGACAGCCAACACTGAAGCTTTCTTT. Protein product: CASTLTANTEAFF.

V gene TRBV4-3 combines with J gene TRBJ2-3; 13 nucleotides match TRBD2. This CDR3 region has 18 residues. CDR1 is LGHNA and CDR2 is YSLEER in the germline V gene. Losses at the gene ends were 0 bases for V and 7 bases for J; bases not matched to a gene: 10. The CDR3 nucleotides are TGCGCCAGCAGCCAAGACCTACTAGCGGGAGGGTCCAGGAATACGCAGTATTTT. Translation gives CASSQDLLAGGSRNTQYF.

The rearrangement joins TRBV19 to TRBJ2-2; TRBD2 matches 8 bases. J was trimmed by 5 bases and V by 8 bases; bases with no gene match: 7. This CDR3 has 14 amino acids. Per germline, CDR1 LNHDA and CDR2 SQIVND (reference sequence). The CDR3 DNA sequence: TGTGCCAGTGAGGGGACTAGGTTAACCGGGGAGCTGTTTTTT. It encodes CASEGTRLTGELFF.

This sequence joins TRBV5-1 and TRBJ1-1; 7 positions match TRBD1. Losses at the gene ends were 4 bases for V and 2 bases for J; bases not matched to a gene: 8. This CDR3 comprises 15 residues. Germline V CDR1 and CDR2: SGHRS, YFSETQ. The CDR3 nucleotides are TGCGCCAGCAGCGTAGACAGGGTGGCAAACACTGAAGCTTTCTTT. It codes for CASSVDRVANTEAFF.

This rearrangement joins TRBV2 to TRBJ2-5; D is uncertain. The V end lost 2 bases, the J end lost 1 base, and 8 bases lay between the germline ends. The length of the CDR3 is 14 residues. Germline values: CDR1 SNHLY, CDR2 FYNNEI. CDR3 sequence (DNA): TGTGCCAGCAGTGAACTGGCGCCCCAAGAGACCCAGTACTTC. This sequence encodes CASSELAPQETQYF.

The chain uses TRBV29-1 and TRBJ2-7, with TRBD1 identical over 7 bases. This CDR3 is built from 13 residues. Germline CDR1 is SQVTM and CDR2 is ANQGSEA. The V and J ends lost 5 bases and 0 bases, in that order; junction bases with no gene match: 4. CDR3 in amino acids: CSVSGTASYEQYF. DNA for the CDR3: TGCAGCGTTTCCGGGACAGCCTCCTACGAGCAGTACTTC.

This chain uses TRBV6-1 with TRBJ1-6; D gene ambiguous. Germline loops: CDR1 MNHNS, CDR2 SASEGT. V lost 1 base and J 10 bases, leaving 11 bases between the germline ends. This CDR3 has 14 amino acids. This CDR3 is CASSEVGFDSPLHF. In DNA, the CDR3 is TGTGCCAGCAGTGAAGTAGGGTTCGACTCACCCCTCCACTTT.

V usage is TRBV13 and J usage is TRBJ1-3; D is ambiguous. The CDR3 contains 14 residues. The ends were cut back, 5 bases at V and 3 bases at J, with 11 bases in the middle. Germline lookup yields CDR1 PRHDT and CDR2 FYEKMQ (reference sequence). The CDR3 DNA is TGTGCCAGCAGCCCTCGGGGTTATGGAAACACCATATATTTT. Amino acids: CASSPRGYGNTIYF. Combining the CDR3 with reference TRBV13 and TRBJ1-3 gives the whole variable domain AAGVIQSPRHLIKEKRETATLKCYPIPRHDTVYWYQQGPGQDPQFLISFYEKMQSDKGSIPDRFSAQQFSDYHSELNMSSLELGDSALYFCASSPRGYGNTIYFGEGSWLTVV.

The CDR3 bases are TGCGCCAGCAGGTGGGGACTAGCGAGATACAATGAGCAGTTCTTC. Residues: CASRWGLARYNEQFF. The V and J genes are TRBV5-1 and TRBJ2-1, with TRBD2 matching 10 bases. Losses at the gene ends were 5 bases for V and 4 bases for J; bases not matched to a gene: 6. The CDR3 is made up of 15 amino acids. Looked up from germline, CDR1 is SGHRS and CDR2 is YFSETQ.

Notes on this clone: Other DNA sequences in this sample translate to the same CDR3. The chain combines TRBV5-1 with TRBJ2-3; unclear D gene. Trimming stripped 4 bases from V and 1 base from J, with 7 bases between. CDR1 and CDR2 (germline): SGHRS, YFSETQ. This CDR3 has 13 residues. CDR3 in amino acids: CASSSQGTDTQYF. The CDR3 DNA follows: TGCGCCAGCAGCAGCCAGGGCACAGATACGCAGTATTTT.

The CDR3 bases are TGCGCCAGCAGCTTACAGGGTATGAACGAGCAGTACTTC. It yields the protein CASSLQGMNEQYF. The V call is TRBV5-1, the J call TRBJ2-7; perhaps TRBD1 as D (6 bases). The germline V and J ends were trimmed by 2 bases and 5 bases, with 11 bases remaining between them. This CDR3 is 13 amino acids long. CDR1 is SGHRS, CDR2 YFSETQ, per germline.

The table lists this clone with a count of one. CDR3 sequence (DNA): TGTGCCAGCAGTGATAGGGGGTGGAACGAGCAGTACTTC. Translating it yields CASSDRGWNEQYF. The chain employs TRBV6-1 and TRBJ2-7; TRBD1 might be the D (6 bases). Germline lookup yields CDR1 MNHNS and CDR2 SASEGT. There are 13 residues in the CDR3. The ends were cut back, 3 bases at V and 5 bases at J, with 11 bases in the middle.

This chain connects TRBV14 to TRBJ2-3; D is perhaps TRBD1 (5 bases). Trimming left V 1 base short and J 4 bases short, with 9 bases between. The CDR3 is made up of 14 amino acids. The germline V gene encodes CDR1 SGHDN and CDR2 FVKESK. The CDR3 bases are TGTGCCAGCAGCCAAGGCCCAGGGCCAGATACGCAGTATTTT. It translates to CASSQGPGPDTQYF.

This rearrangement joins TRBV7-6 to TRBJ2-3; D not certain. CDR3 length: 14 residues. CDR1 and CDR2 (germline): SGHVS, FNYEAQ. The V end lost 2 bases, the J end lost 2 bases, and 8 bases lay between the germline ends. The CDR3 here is CASSLRSHTDTQYF. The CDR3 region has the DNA TGTGCCAGCAGCTTAAGGTCCCACACAGATACGCAGTATTTT.